Presented here are 25 T cell receptor beta chains from one specimen sequenced in a study of CD8+CD57+ T cells in acquired aplastic anemia. Whoever was chosen for sequencing had shown CD8+CD57+ cell expansion by flow cytometry. The study profiled TCR beta VDJ and CDR3 using genomic DNA as template. Each CDR3 protein is one row after TCRdb ran MiXCR on the reads. Among 150,000 to 200,000 distinct CDR3 sequences listed, 65% to 75% were seen once. The sample taken for sequencing was sorted CD4+, CD8+, or CD8+CD57+ T cells (not recorded which) from PBMCs. These receptors were taken from a human donor with aplastic anemia.

The sample holds a few counts of this clonotype. J is TRBJ1-1 and V is TRBV7-3; D is ambiguous. Looked up from germline, CDR1 is SGHTA and CDR2 is FQGTGA. The CDR3 loop spans 12 amino acids. Trimming took 1 base from V and 10 from J, leaving 10 bases between them. This chain's CDR3 is CASSLRPAGAFF. The CDR3 nucleotides are TGTGCCAGCAGCTTAAGACCGGCTGGAGCTTTCTTT.

This chain connects TRBV29-1 to TRBJ2-7; D might be TRBD1 or TRBD2, each matching 6 bases. Deletions cut 3 bases from V and 1 base from J, with 10 bases between. The germline V gene encodes CDR1 SQVTM and CDR2 ANQGSEA. The CDR3 sequence is 13 residues long. CDR3 nucleotides: TGCAGCGTTGAGGAGGGGGATTCCTACGAGCAGTACTTC. It translates to CSVEEGDSYEQYF.

As to this clonotype: The CDR3 carries no conserved terminal phenylalanine or tryptophan, so it likely arises from a read error. V is TRBV6-4 and J is TRBJ2-2; 9 nucleotides agree with TRBD2. The CDR3 is 17 residues long. Germline-derived CDR1 and CDR2 are MRHNA and SNTAGT. Trimming at V came to 7 bases and at J to 3 bases, leaving 12 bases not matched to a gene. The CDR3 DNA reads as TGTGCCAGCAATGAAGGCGGGGGGGCCTCCGACACCGGGGAGCTGTTTCTT. This sequence encodes CASNEGGGASDTGELFL.

The chain has TRBV5-4 and TRBJ2-7; 9 nucleotides match TRBD1. There are 15 residues in the CDR3. CDR1 and CDR2 (germline): SGHNT, YYREEE (reference sequence). V gave up 4 bases and J gave up 3 bases; unmatched junction bases: 8. In DNA form, the CDR3 reads TGTGCCAGCAGCCATCGGGGGACAGGGAACTACGAGCAGTACTTC. Encoded protein: CASSHRGTGNYEQYF.

The chain recombines TRBV20-1 with TRBJ1-3; D not certain. The V gene's germline CDR1 is DFQATT and CDR2 SNEGSKA (reference sequence). This CDR3 spans 12 amino acids. Trimming shortened V by 3 bases and J by 1 base, and 4 bases separated the two germline ends. The CDR3 DNA reads TGCAGTGCTAGGCAGTCTGGAAACACCATATATTTT. Protein sequence: CSARQSGNTIYF.

CDR3 protein: CATMPTGNQPQHF. The CDR3 DNA reads as TGTGCCACGATGCCGACAGGCAATCAGCCCCAGCATTTT. The gene calls are TRBV10-3 and TRBJ1-5; perhaps TRBD1 as D (5 bases). The germline V gene encodes CDR1 ENHRY and CDR2 SYGVKD. Trimming removed 10 bases at V and 2 bases at J, with 12 bases between. The CDR3 is made up of 13 amino acids.

This chain uses TRBV20-1 with TRBJ1-5; the match to TRBD1 covers 7 bases. V trimming: 1 base; J trimming: 4 bases; junction bases outside the gene matches: 4. CDR1 DFQATT and CDR2 SNEGSKA come from the germline V gene (reference sequence). This CDR3 comprises 14 residues. In DNA, the CDR3 is TGCAGTGCTAGAGGGCAGGGGGAGAATCAGCCCCAGCATTTT. This codes for CSARGQGENQPQHF.

The chain uses TRBV7-6 and TRBJ2-3; no definite D call. Germline CDR1 is SGHVS and CDR2 is FNYEAQ. This CDR3 comprises 15 residues. The V end lost 7 bases, the J end lost 0 bases, and 14 bases lay between the germline ends. In nucleotides, the CDR3 is TGTGCCAGCAAAACCGGCCCCCATAGCACAGATACGCAGTATTTT. Protein: CASKTGPHSTDTQYF.

Note on this clonotype: Here the CDR3 omits its conserved ending phenylalanine or tryptophan, so a read error is the likely source. The V gene is TRBV15, the J gene TRBJ1-1; D perhaps matches TRBD1 (5 bases). The germline V gene has CDR1 LNHNV and CDR2 YYDKDF (reference sequence). This CDR3 spans 15 amino acids. Trimming removed 0 bases at V and 1 base at J, with 9 bases between. The CDR3 sequence is CATSRDQGTNTEAFL. CDR3 DNA sequence: TGTGCCACCAGCAGAGACCAAGGGACGAACACTGAAGCTTTCCTT.

This clonotype showed up just once. The chain combines TRBV4-1 with TRBJ2-5; D is uncertain. The CDR3 length is 9 residues. The V end lost 0 bases, the J end lost 11 bases, and 1 base lay between the germline ends. Per germline, CDR1 MGHRA and CDR2 YSYEKL. CDR3 protein: CASSQDQYF. The CDR3, as DNA: TGCGCCAGCAGCCAAGATCAGTACTTC.

Regarding this clonotype: The junction shows a germline mismatch at one end, possibly a read error. The rearrangement joins TRBV2 to TRBJ2-2; TRBD2 might be the D (5 bases). This CDR3 has 12 amino acids. The germline gives CDR1 SNHLY, CDR2 FYNNEI. The CDR3 bases are TGTGCCCAAGCAGAATCCCCCGGGGAACTGTTTTTT. It specifies CAQAESPGELFF.

The sample holds a few counts of this clonotype. The V and J genes are TRBV5-6 and TRBJ1-2, with a tentative D call TRBD1 (6 bases). Germline lookup yields CDR1 SGHDT and CDR2 YYEEEE. The ends were cut back, 2 bases at V and 8 bases at J, with 19 bases in the middle. This CDR3 is built from 15 residues. The CDR3 region is CASSLPDRPPGGYTF. Here the CDR3 DNA reads TGTGCCAGCAGCTTACCTGACAGGCCCCCCGGGGGCTACACCTTC.

This chain links TRBV29-1 with TRBJ2-2, with TRBD2 identical over 13 bases. This CDR3 is built from 16 residues. Germline V gene data show CDR1 as SQVTM and CDR2 as ANQGSEA. V dropped 6 bases and J dropped 2; count of bases not matched to a gene: 6. CDR3 residues: CSVAGTSGINTGELFF. CDR3 DNA: TGCAGCGTCGCCGGGACTAGCGGGATCAACACCGGGGAGCTGTTTTTT.

On this clonotype: The junction and the germline gene differ at one end; a read error may be behind it. The chain recombines TRBV20-1 with TRBJ1-1; no clear D. Germline V lookup: CDR1 DFQATT, CDR2 SNEGSKA (reference sequence). This CDR3 is built from 12 residues. The chain's CDR3 is CSAPVENTEALF. CDR3 DNA: TGCAGTGCCCCCGTTGAGAACACTGAAGCTCTCTTT.

The genes are TRBV6-1 and TRBJ2-2; D remains unclear. The germline V gene has CDR1 MNHNS and CDR2 SASEGT. This CDR3 comprises 13 residues. V was pared by 5 bases and J by 9 bases, with 13 bases between. For the CDR3, the DNA is TGTGCCAGCAGTTCAAGAACCGAGTGGGAGCTGTTTTTT. This translates into CASSSRTEWELFF.

This chain links TRBV7-3 with TRBJ2-5; weak D call: TRBD1 (6 bases). From germline, CDR1 is SGHTA and CDR2 FQGTGA. The CDR3 is 13 residues long. Trimming removed 5 bases at V and 4 bases at J, with 11 bases between. The CDR3 region is CASSNTGSETQYF. The CDR3 DNA is TGTGCCAGCAGCAACACAGGGTCAGAGACCCAGTACTTC.

The V gene is TRBV29-1, the J gene TRBJ2-2, with D possibly matching TRBD2 (6 bases). V was shortened by 7 bases and J by 5 bases, with 14 bases between the two germline ends. This CDR3 comprises 13 residues. The germline V gene has CDR1 SQVTM and CDR2 ANQGSEA. The CDR3 is CSAVEGWTGELFF. Written as DNA, the CDR3 is TGCAGCGCCGTGGAGGGATGGACCGGGGAGCTGTTTTTT.

In this sample, this clonotype turned up once. This chain links TRBV5-5 with TRBJ2-7; D is undetermined. V lost 4 bases to trimming and J lost 3 bases, with 17 bases between them. The length of the CDR3 is 15 residues. CDR1 and CDR2 (germline): SGHKS, YYEKEE (reference sequence). CDR3 in amino acids: CASSPSRQTYYEQYF. The CDR3 bases are TGTGCCAGCAGCCCCTCCAGGCAGACCTACTACGAGCAGTACTTC.

This clonotype came up once. V is TRBV7-3 and J is TRBJ2-3, with D tentatively TRBD2 (5 bases). This CDR3 is 15 amino acids long. V was clipped by 4 bases and J by 1 base, with 12 bases between them. CDR1 SGHTA and CDR2 FQGTGA come from the germline V gene. The chain's CDR3 is CASSSSPGGTDTQYF. The CDR3, as DNA: TGTGCCAGCAGCTCCAGCCCCGGGGGCACAGATACGCAGTATTTT.

With regard to this clonotype: Mismatch with germline at one junction end may stem from a read error. J is TRBJ2-2 and V is TRBV20-1, with 10 positions matching TRBD1. There are 16 residues in the CDR3. Germline lookup yields CDR1 DFQATT and CDR2 SNEGSKA (reference sequence). This CDR3 reads CSARDPGTGDTGELSW. DNA of the CDR3: TGCAGTGCTAGAGATCCCGGGACAGGGGACACCGGGGAGCTGTCTTGG.

This clonotype was observed once. The chain couples TRBV5-6 to TRBJ2-6, with TRBD1 matching 7 bases. Per germline, CDR1 SGHDT and CDR2 YYEEEE. V lost 5 bases and J lost 4; bases outside the gene matches: 12. CDR3 size: 17 residues. The CDR3 DNA follows: TGTGCCAGCAGGACTCCGACAGGGAATGTGGGGGCCAACGTCCTGACTTTC. Residues: CASRTPTGNVGANVLTF.

In regard to this clonotype: The CDR3 does not end in the conserved phenylalanine or tryptophan, so this is likely a read error. The rearrangement uses TRBV12-3 or TRBV12-4 and TRBJ2-5, with D possibly matching TRBD1 (5 bases). The CDR3 contains 15 residues. CDR3 in DNA: TGTGCCGGCAGCCCCCTGGGGCGGAGCCAAGAGACCCAGTACATC. Its translation is CAGSPLGRSQETQYI.

The chain employs TRBV10-3 and TRBJ2-7, with 10 nucleotides matching TRBD2. The germline V gene has CDR1 ENHRY and CDR2 SYGVKD. J gave up 3 bases and V 4 bases, and 3 bases lay outside the gene matches. The CDR3 is made up of 14 amino acids. CDR3 DNA sequence: TGTGCCATCAGTGGGACTAGCGGAGACTACGAGCAGTACTTC. Encoded protein: CAISGTSGDYEQYF.

This clonotype was recorded once. The chain links TRBV24-1 to TRBJ1-4; 8 bases align to TRBD1. V lost 5 bases and J lost 5; bases outside the gene matches: 6. The CDR3 is 15 residues long. Per germline, CDR1 KGHDR and CDR2 SFDVKD. Written as DNA, the CDR3 is TGTGCCACCAGTGTCGGGCAGGGGGCGAATGAAAAACTGTTTTTT. Amino acid sequence: CATSVGQGANEKLFF.

This clonotype was seen just once. V and J are TRBV7-2 and TRBJ2-5; TRBD1 matches 9 bases. The CDR3 spans 15 residues. The J segment lost 3 bases and the V segment lost 1 base, leaving 3 bases of the junction unmatched. Germline CDR1 reads SGHTA; CDR2 reads FQGNSA. The CDR3 is CASSLGGQGKETQYF. CDR3 in DNA: TGTGCCAGCAGCTTAGGGGGACAGGGAAAAGAGACCCAGTACTTC.